Sequencing of this T cell receptor beta chain was carried out in a study of patients and donors after allogeneic stem cell transplantation. MiXCR was run by TCRdb on the RT-PCR reads, yielding one entry per CDR3 protein. This sample carries 200,000 to 250,000 distinct CDR3 sequences, roughly 15% of them seen once, and the ten largest clones take around a tenth. The CDR3 has 18 residues. Germline V gene sequence: CDR1 MGHDK, CDR2 SYGVNS. V was clipped by 4 bases and J by 0 bases, with 16 bases between them. What was sequenced was blood, either unsorted or a sorted T cell fraction (not recorded which). This TCR was sampled from a human donor who was either an allogeneic HSCT recipient or a stem cell or donor lymphocyte infusion donor (not recorded which). It is not recorded whose cells these are; they may come from a transplant donor. This sequence joins TRBV25-1 and TRBJ2-6, with TRBD2 as a possible D gene (5 bases). CDR3 protein: CASSVQRTAFSGANVLTF. As DNA, the CDR3 is TGTGCCAGCAGTGTACAACGGACTGCCTTCTCTGGGGCCAACGTCCTGACTTTC.